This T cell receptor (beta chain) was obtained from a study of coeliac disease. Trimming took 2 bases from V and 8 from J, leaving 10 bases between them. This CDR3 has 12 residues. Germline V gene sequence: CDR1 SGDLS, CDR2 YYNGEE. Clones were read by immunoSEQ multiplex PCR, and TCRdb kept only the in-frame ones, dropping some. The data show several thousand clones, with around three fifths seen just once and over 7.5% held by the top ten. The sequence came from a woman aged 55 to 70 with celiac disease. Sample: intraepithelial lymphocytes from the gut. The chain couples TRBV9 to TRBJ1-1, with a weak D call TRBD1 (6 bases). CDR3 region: CASSVGTGEAFF. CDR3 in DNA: TGTGCCAGCAGCGTGGGCACAGGGGAAGCTTTCTTT.